One sample yielded the 20 T cell receptor beta chains listed below, sequenced in a study of cytomegalovirus exposure and HLA in healthy donors. A multiplex PCR was run with 60 Vbeta primers and 13 Jbeta primers. Profiled with immunoSEQ multiplex PCR; TCRdb holds only in-frame clones, not every one. The top ten hold roughly 5.2% of the sample, which has approximately 180,000 clones, about 83% seen once. Sequenced input: PBMCs. These receptor sequences come from a girl aged 10-17 years in good health and CMV-seropositive.

The rearrangement joins TRBV27 to TRBJ2-7; 8 bases agree with TRBD1. CDR3 length: 14 residues. Germline CDR1 and CDR2: MNHEY and SMNVEV (reference sequence). Unmatched junction bases numbered 8, after V lost 5 bases and J lost 5 bases. The CDR3 DNA reads TGTGCCAGCAGTCACGGACAGGGTATCAACGAGCAGTACTTC. Its protein product is CASSHGQGINEQYF.

The chain carries TRBV4-1 and TRBJ2-7, with a weak D call TRBD2 (5 bases). V lost 1 base to trimming and J lost 4 bases, with 14 bases between them. The CDR3 totals 15 residues. CDR1 and CDR2 (germline): MGHRA, YSYEKL. The CDR3 sequence is CASSQGAGVYYEQYF. DNA of the CDR3: TGCGCCAGCAGCCAAGGAGCCGGGGTTTATTACGAGCAGTACTTC.

The CDR3 reads CASSIGRTAGGYTF. The DNA of the CDR3 is TGTGCCAGTAGTATAGGACGTACGGCAGGTGGCTACACCTTC. This chain connects TRBV19 to TRBJ1-2, with no clear D. V lost 1 base and J 7 bases, leaving 13 bases between the germline ends. The CDR3 runs to 14 residues. Germline assignment: CDR1 LNHDA and CDR2 SQIVND (reference sequence).

The rearrangement joins TRBV29-1 to TRBJ1-1; D gene uncertain. CDR3 length: 14 amino acids. V lost 4 bases, J lost 3 bases, and 15 bases lay in between. From germline, CDR1 is SQVTM and CDR2 ANQGSEA. The CDR3 loop reads CSVGGSQADTEAFF. The DNA for the CDR3 is TGCAGCGTTGGGGGTTCCCAAGCGGACACTGAAGCTTTCTTT.

This clone was counted a few times. The chain uses TRBV5-1 and TRBJ1-1; 8 bases are a match to TRBD1. J gave up 2 bases and V 4 bases, and 7 bases lay outside the gene matches. The germline CDR1 and CDR2 sequences are SGHRS and YFSETQ. The CDR3 length is 15 residues. In DNA form, the CDR3 reads TGCGCCAGCAGCCCCCCGGACAGGGACAACACTGAAGCTTTCTTT. Translated, it gives CASSPPDRDNTEAFF.

A remark on this clone: At the DNA level, this CDR3 is encoded by other sequences in the same sample as well. V is TRBV5-8 and J is TRBJ1-6; D gene unclear. This CDR3 has 15 residues. Per the germline V gene, CDR1 is SGHTS and CDR2 is YDEGEE. V lost 4 bases to trimming and J lost 1 base, with 9 bases between them. The CDR3 loop is CASSDEVSYNSPLHF. Written as DNA, the CDR3 is TGTGCCAGCAGCGATGAGGTTTCCTATAATTCACCCCTCCACTTT.

The chain uses TRBV7-2 and TRBJ2-6; no reliable D call. The V gene lost 2 bases and the J gene lost 0 bases, with 5 bases spanning the gap. Germline-derived CDR1 and CDR2 are SGHTA and FQGNSA. There are 15 residues in the CDR3. The CDR3 DNA sequence: TGTGCCAGCAGCTTATCGGTCTCTGGGGCCAACGTCCTGACTTTC. Protein: CASSLSVSGANVLTF.

J is TRBJ2-1 and V is TRBV29-1, with D possibly matching TRBD1 (5 bases). With 2 bases removed from V and 10 bases from J, the gap between germline ends came to 12 bases. Germline CDR1 SQVTM, CDR2 ANQGSEA. This CDR3 has 12 residues. CDR3 region: CSVESLGLEQFF. The CDR3 DNA reads as TGCAGCGTTGAAAGTCTGGGGCTAGAGCAGTTCTTC.

J is TRBJ2-3 and V is TRBV5-1; 9 bases are a match to TRBD1. This CDR3 is 14 amino acids long. Germline V CDR1 and CDR2: SGHRS, YFSETQ. V shed 4 bases and J 5 bases; nucleotides not matched to a gene: 5. For the CDR3, the DNA is TGCGCCAGCAGCCCCGGGACAGGGTTAGATACGCAGTATTTT. It is translated as CASSPGTGLDTQYF.

For this clone: The germline gene is not matched at one end of the junction; a read error may be the cause. The chain links TRBV7-7 to TRBJ2-7; no reliable D call. The CDR3 is made up of 13 amino acids. Germline V CDR1 and CDR2: SSHAT, FNYEAQ (reference sequence). CDR3 protein: CASSPSPGYEQYF. CDR3 coding DNA: TGTGCTAGCAGCCCCTCACCCGGTTACGAGCAGTACTTC.

This clone was seen a handful of times. The chain joins TRBV5-4 to TRBJ1-5, with a possible D match to TRBD1 (6 bases). This CDR3 is built from 15 residues. Germline lookup yields CDR1 SGHNT and CDR2 YYREEE (reference sequence). Trimming pared 0 bases from V and 4 bases from J, leaving 11 bases between. CDR3 loop: CASSLGGQWNQPQHF. The CDR3 DNA is TGTGCCAGCAGCTTGGGGGGACAATGGAATCAGCCCCAGCATTTT.

The chain links TRBV5-1 to TRBJ1-1, with TRBD1 identical over 8 bases. Germline CDR1 SGHRS, CDR2 YFSETQ. The CDR3 has 17 amino acids. Trimming took 0 bases from V and 4 from J; bases not matched to a gene: 11. The CDR3 loop reads CASSLGSGQGWGTEAFF. The CDR3 DNA reads as TGCGCCAGCAGCTTGGGGTCTGGACAGGGATGGGGCACTGAAGCTTTCTTT.

The rearrangement joins TRBV5-1 to TRBJ1-3; D remains ambiguous. The ends were cut back, 3 bases at V and 8 bases at J, with 21 bases in the middle. Germline-derived CDR1 and CDR2 are SGHRS and YFSETQ. The CDR3 runs to 16 residues. The CDR3 DNA sequence: TGCGCCAGCAGCTCCGCGACTAAAACAACCCAGGACACCATATATTTT. It specifies CASSSATKTTQDTIYF.

The chain joins TRBV5-4 to TRBJ1-3; D is uncertain. V lost 4 bases to trimming and J lost 7 bases, with 9 bases between them. Per the germline V gene, CDR1 is SGHNT and CDR2 is YYREEE (reference sequence). The CDR3 extends over 12 amino acids. The CDR3 here is CASSQNANTIYF. The CDR3 region has the DNA TGTGCCAGCAGCCAAAACGCGAACACCATATATTTT.

The gene calls are TRBV5-6 and TRBJ2-1; possibly TRBD2 for D (5 bases). V lost 1 base to trimming and J lost 4 bases, with 6 bases between them. CDR3 length: 13 residues. In germline, CDR1 is SGHDT, CDR2 YYEEEE. The DNA of the CDR3 is TGTGCCAGCAGCTTGACGGGGTACAATGAGCAGTTCTTC. This sequence encodes CASSLTGYNEQFF.

This clone turned up a few times. The gene calls are TRBV11-2 and TRBJ1-2; D not resolved. CDR3 length: 11 amino acids. V lost 7 bases to trimming and J lost 5 bases, with 8 bases between them. Germline V gives CDR1 SGHAT, CDR2 FQNNGV. The CDR3 sequence is CASTRGYGYTF. Written as DNA, the CDR3 is TGTGCCAGCACCCGGGGATATGGCTACACCTTC.

In regard to this clone: Other nucleotide sequences from this sample produce the same CDR3. The DNA for the CDR3 is TGCGCCAGCAGCTCAGGACAGTCCACAGATACGCAGTATTTT. Translating gives CASSSGQSTDTQYF. The chain has TRBV5-1 and TRBJ2-3; possibly TRBD1 for D (6 bases). This CDR3 region has 14 residues. The V and J ends lost 3 bases and 2 bases respectively, with 10 bases between them. Germline V gives CDR1 SGHRS, CDR2 YFSETQ. Looking up the rest from reference TRBV5-1 and TRBJ2-3 gives the full variable domain: KAGVTQTPRYLIKTRGQQVTLSCSPISGHRSVSWYQQTPGQGLQFLFEYFSETQRNKGNFPGRFSGRQFSNSRSEMNVSTLELGDSALYLCASSSGQSTDTQYFGPGTRLTVL.

This rearrangement joins TRBV5-5 to TRBJ2-7, with 8 bases lining up with TRBD2. The CDR3 totals 14 residues. The V gene end was trimmed by 3 bases and the J gene end by 1 base; junction bases not matched to a gene: 3. Germline V gene data show CDR1 as SGHKS and CDR2 as YYEKEE (reference sequence). The CDR3 loop is CASSSSGGSYEQYF. DNA for the CDR3: TGTGCCAGCAGCTCCAGCGGGGGTTCCTACGAGCAGTACTTC.

The chain joins TRBV2 to TRBJ2-1, with D tentatively TRBD1 (6 bases). CDR1 is SNHLY and CDR2 is FYNNEI in the germline V gene. Trimming left V 8 bases short and J 9 bases short, with 17 bases between. This CDR3 spans 13 amino acids. The CDR3 spells CASQRQAKGEQFF. The CDR3 DNA reads TGTGCCAGCCAAAGACAGGCTAAAGGTGAGCAGTTCTTC.

This rearrangement joins TRBV6-5 to TRBJ1-1; 7 positions match TRBD1. CDR3 length: 15 residues. V dropped 11 bases and J dropped 2; count of bases not matched to a gene: 14. Germline V gene data show CDR1 as MNHEY and CDR2 as SVGAGI. CDR3 sequence reads: CAEGAGDPVNTEAFF. The CDR3 DNA is TGTGCCGAGGGGGCAGGGGATCCCGTAAACACTGAAGCTTTCTTT.